Below are 17 T cell receptor beta chains sequenced from a single sample in a study of OX40 agonist ivuxolimab in advanced cancers. The data were produced by immunoSEQ multiplex PCR, yet TCRdb's version contains in-frame clones alone and is incomplete. The table records around 62,000 clones, around 81% of them present only once. This material consisted of CD4+ or CD8+ T cells sorted from blood, taken in a trial of the OX40 agonist ivuxolimab. The receptors were sampled from an adult with an advanced solid tumor such as melanoma, head and neck, liver or kidney cancer.

The chain recombines TRBV28 with TRBJ1-1; possibly TRBD1 for D (6 bases). Trimming left V 7 bases short and J 5 bases short, with 17 bases between. The CDR3 covers 14 residues. Germline V gene data show CDR1 as MDHEN and CDR2 as SYDVKM. CDR3 nucleotide sequence: TGTGCCAGCACCACGGAGGGGGGTTGGACTGAAGCTTTCTTT. This translates into CASTTEGGWTEAFF.

The gene calls are TRBV7-9 and TRBJ1-1; perhaps TRBD1 as D (5 bases). The length of the CDR3 is 18 residues. Germline CDR1 and CDR2: SEHNR and FQNEAQ (reference sequence). Trimming cost V 2 bases and J 1 base, with 20 bases left between them. CDR3 amino acids: CASSLLQGAPPKNTEAFF. DNA for the CDR3: TGTGCCAGCAGCTTACTCCAGGGCGCTCCCCCCAAGAACACTGAAGCTTTCTTT.

The V gene is TRBV5-4, the J gene TRBJ1-6; D is unclear. This CDR3 comprises 14 residues. Trimming removed 2 bases from V and 7 bases from J, with 10 bases in between. Looked up from germline, CDR1 is SGHNT and CDR2 is YYREEE (reference sequence). CDR3 amino acids: CASSFGLQNSPLHF. As DNA, the CDR3 is TGTGCCAGCAGCTTTGGACTCCAGAATTCACCCCTCCACTTT.

This sequence joins TRBV27 and TRBJ2-2, with D possibly being TRBD2 (5 bases). The CDR3 is 18 amino acids. Germline V lookup: CDR1 MNHEY, CDR2 SMNVEV (reference sequence). Between the trimmed V and J ends, which lost 7 bases and 1 base, there was a span of 22 bases. DNA of the CDR3: TGTGCCAGCACCAGTTTACCTTCCGGACGGGAGAACACCGGGGAGCTGTTTTTT. As protein: CASTSLPSGRENTGELFF.

This sequence joins TRBV7-9 and TRBJ1-1, with D perhaps matching TRBD1 (6 bases). Germline values: CDR1 SEHNR, CDR2 FQNEAQ (reference sequence). The germline V and J ends were trimmed by 2 bases and 4 bases, with 11 bases remaining between them. CDR3 length: 14 amino acids. This CDR3 reads CASSLTTGRTEAFF. CDR3 bases: TGTGCCAGCAGCTTAACCACAGGGCGCACTGAAGCTTTCTTT.

The chain links TRBV27 to TRBJ2-1; D may match TRBD1 or TRBD2 (6 bases each). The V gene's germline CDR1 is MNHEY and CDR2 SMNVEV (reference sequence). The CDR3 is 14 amino acids. V was pared by 3 bases and J by 7 bases, with 13 bases between. In DNA, the CDR3 is TGTGCCAGCAGTTTTCAGAGGGGGGTAAATGAGCAGTTCTTC. This sequence encodes CASSFQRGVNEQFF.

The CDR3 sequence: CASSYSGEAFF. The CDR3 DNA reads TGTGCCAGCAGTTACTCCGGTGAAGCTTTCTTT. The J gene is TRBJ1-1, the V gene TRBV6-5, with unresolved D. Trimming left V 0 bases short and J 7 bases short, with 3 bases between. Germline V gene lookup returns CDR1 MNHEY and CDR2 SVGAGI. The CDR3 sequence is 11 residues long.

The V call is TRBV19, the J call TRBJ1-2; perhaps TRBD1 as D (5 bases). CDR1 is LNHDA and CDR2 is SQIVND in the germline V gene (reference sequence). The CDR3 is 15 residues long. The germline V and J ends were trimmed by 3 bases and 5 bases, with 16 bases remaining between them. CDR3 in amino acids: CASSIPGTTRYGYTF. CDR3 nucleotide sequence: TGTGCCAGTAGTATCCCGGGGACTACCCGTTATGGCTACACCTTC. The variable domain in full, completed from reference TRBV19 and TRBJ1-2, reads DGGITQSPKYLFRKEGQNVTLSCEQNLNHDAMYWYRQDPGQGLRLIYYSQIVNDFQKGDIAEGYSVSREKKESFPLTVTSAQKNPTAFYLCASSIPGTTRYGYTFGSGTRLTVV.

The chain joins TRBV9 to TRBJ1-6, with D unresolved. Per the germline V gene, CDR1 is SGDLS and CDR2 is YYNGEE. This CDR3 comprises 13 residues. The germline V and J ends were trimmed by 5 bases and 6 bases, with 9 bases remaining between them. The CDR3: CASSEASNSPLHF. The CDR3 DNA reads TGTGCCAGCAGTGAAGCCAGTAATTCACCCCTCCACTTT.

The chain combines TRBV27 with TRBJ2-2, with a possible D match to TRBD1 (6 bases). This CDR3 spans 15 amino acids. Trimming cost V 5 bases and J 6 bases, with 16 bases left between them. Germline-derived CDR1 and CDR2 are MNHEY and SMNVEV (reference sequence). The CDR3 here is CASSKAGVVSGELFF. CDR3 bases: TGTGCCAGCAGTAAGGCAGGGGTGGTATCCGGGGAGCTGTTTTTT.

This chain uses TRBV6-5 with TRBJ1-4; no reliable D call. Germline CDR1 MNHEY, CDR2 SVGAGI. V was shortened by 0 bases and J by 3 bases, with 8 bases between the two germline ends. The CDR3 contains 15 residues. Here the CDR3 DNA reads TGTGCCAGCAGTTACTCGTTGATACCTAATGAAAAACTGTTTTTT. It translates to CASSYSLIPNEKLFF.

The rearrangement uses TRBV7-2 and TRBJ1-1; the D is unclear. The CDR3 is 16 residues long. Trimming left V 1 base short and J 1 base short, with 13 bases between. Germline CDR1 and CDR2: SGHTA and FQGNSA. The CDR3 loop is CASSLGRSRRNTEAFF. CDR3 coding DNA: TGTGCCAGCAGCTTAGGTCGCAGCAGGAGGAACACTGAAGCTTTCTTT.

The genes are TRBV10-3 and TRBJ2-2; D may correspond to TRBD1 or TRBD2 (6 bases each). The CDR3 runs 16 residues. Per the germline V gene, CDR1 is ENHRY and CDR2 is SYGVKD. V was pared by 5 bases and J by 1 base, with 14 bases between. The DNA for the CDR3 is TGTGCCATCAGTATAGCCGGGGGCAAGAACACCGGGGAGCTGTTTTTT. It codes for CAISIAGGKNTGELFF.

This sequence joins TRBV5-1 and TRBJ2-3; TRBD1 is a possible D gene (5 bases). Germline lookup yields CDR1 SGHRS and CDR2 YFSETQ. V lost 2 bases to trimming and J lost 0 bases, with 10 bases between them. CDR3 size: 15 residues. The CDR3 loop is CASSFKGSSTDTQYF. The CDR3 DNA sequence: TGCGCCAGCAGCTTCAAGGGGTCTAGCACAGATACGCAGTATTTT.

V usage is TRBV29-1 and J usage is TRBJ2-7, with D possibly TRBD1 on 5 matching bases. CDR3 length: 14 amino acids. Trimming took 6 bases from V and 3 from J, leaving 18 bases between them. CDR1 and CDR2 (germline): SQVTM, ANQGSEA. DNA of the CDR3: TGCAGCGTCCAGCAGGCAGGGTCCAGCTACGAGCAGTACTTC. Amino acid sequence: CSVQQAGSSYEQYF.

In its sample, this clone is medium-sized. This chain joins TRBV5-4 and TRBJ2-3; D may be TRBD2 (6 bases). The germline gives CDR1 SGHNT, CDR2 YYREEE (reference sequence). V was clipped by 0 bases and J by 4 bases, with 6 bases between them. The CDR3 spans 13 residues. Here the CDR3 DNA reads TGTGCCAGCAGCTTGGGGGGGGCAGATACGCAGTATTTT. Protein sequence: CASSLGGADTQYF.

This rearrangement joins TRBV4-1 to TRBJ1-6; D remains unclear. CDR1 and CDR2 from the germline V gene are MGHRA and YSYEKL. Trimming took 0 bases from V and 7 from J, leaving 13 bases between them. The CDR3 covers 16 residues. The CDR3 DNA reads as TGCGCCAGCAGCCAAGACAGAATTCCGACCAATTCACCCCTCCACTTT. It yields the protein CASSQDRIPTNSPLHF.